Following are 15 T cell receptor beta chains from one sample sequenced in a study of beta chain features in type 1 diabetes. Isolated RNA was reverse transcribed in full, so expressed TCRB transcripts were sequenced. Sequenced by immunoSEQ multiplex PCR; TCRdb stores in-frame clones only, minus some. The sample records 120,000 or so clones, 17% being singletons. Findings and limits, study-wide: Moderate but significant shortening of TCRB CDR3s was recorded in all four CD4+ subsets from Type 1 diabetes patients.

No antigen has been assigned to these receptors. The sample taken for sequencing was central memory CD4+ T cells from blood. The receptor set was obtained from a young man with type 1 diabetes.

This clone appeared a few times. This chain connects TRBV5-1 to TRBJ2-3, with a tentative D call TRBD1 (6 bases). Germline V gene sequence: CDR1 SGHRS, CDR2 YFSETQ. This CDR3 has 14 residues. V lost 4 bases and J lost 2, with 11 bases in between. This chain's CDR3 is CASSPGQTTDTQYF. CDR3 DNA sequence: TGCGCCAGCAGCCCCGGACAGACCACAGATACGCAGTATTTT. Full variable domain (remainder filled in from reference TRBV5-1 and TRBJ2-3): KAGVTQTPRYLIKTRGQQVTLSCSPISGHRSVSWYQQTPGQGLQFLFEYFSETQRNKGNFPGRFSGRQFSNSRSEMNVSTLELGDSALYLCASSPGQTTDTQYFGPGTRLTVL.

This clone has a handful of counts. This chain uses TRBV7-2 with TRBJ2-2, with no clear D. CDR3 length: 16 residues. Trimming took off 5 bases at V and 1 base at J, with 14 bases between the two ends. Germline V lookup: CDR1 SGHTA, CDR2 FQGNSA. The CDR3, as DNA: TGTGCCAGCAGCCAAAGGGCCCAAGGGAACACCGGGGAGCTGTTTTTT. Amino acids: CASSQRAQGNTGELFF. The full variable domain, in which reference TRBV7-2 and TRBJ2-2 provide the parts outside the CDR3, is GAGVSQSPSNKVTEKGKDVELRCDPISGHTALYWYRQSLGQGLEFLIYFQGNSAPDKSGLPSDRFSAERTGGSVSTLTIQRTQQEDSAVYLCASSQRAQGNTGELFFGEGSRLTVL.

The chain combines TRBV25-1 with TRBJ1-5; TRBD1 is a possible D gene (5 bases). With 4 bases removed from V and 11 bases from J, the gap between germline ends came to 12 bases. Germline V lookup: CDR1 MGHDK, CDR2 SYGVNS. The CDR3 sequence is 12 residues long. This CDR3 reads CASSAGLGAQHF. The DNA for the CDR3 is TGTGCCAGCAGTGCGGGCCTGGGGGCCCAGCATTTT.

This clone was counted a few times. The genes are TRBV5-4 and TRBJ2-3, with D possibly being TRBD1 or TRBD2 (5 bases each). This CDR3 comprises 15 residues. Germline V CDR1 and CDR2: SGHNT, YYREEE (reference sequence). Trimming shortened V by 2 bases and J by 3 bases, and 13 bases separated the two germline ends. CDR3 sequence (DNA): TGTGCCAGCAGCTTTCTGGTTGGGGGAACAGATACGCAGTATTTT. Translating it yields CASSFLVGGTDTQYF.

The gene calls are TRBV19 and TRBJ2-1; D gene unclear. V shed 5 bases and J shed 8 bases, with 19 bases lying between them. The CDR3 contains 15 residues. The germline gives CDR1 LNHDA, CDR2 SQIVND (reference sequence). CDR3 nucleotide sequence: TGTGCCAGTAGTCTCTACCAAAGATTACGGGATGAGCAGTTCTTC. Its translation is CASSLYQRLRDEQFF.

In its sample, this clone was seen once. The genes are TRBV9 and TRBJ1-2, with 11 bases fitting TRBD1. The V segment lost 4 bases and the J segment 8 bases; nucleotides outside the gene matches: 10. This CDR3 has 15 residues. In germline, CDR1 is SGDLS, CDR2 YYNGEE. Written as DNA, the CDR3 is TGTGCCAGCAGCCCCCAAGGACAGGGGGCCGGAGGCTACACCTTC. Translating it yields CASSPQGQGAGGYTF.

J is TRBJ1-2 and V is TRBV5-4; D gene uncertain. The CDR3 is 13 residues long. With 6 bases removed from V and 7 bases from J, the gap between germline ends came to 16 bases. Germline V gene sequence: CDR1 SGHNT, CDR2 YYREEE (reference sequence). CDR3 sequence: CASTPAAIGGYTF. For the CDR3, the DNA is TGTGCCAGCACTCCGGCTGCGATAGGTGGCTACACCTTC.

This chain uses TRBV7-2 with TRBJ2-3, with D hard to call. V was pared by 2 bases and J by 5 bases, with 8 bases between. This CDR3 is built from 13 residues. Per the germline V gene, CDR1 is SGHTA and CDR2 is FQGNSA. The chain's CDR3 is CASSLWQVDTQYF. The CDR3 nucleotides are TGTGCCAGCAGCTTATGGCAGGTAGATACGCAGTATTTT.

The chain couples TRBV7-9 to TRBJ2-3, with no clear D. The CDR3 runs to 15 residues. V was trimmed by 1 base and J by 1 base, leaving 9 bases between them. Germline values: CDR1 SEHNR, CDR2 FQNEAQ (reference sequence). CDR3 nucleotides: TGTGCCAGCAGCTTAGAGATCGGCCGCACAGATACGCAGTATTTT. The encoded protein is CASSLEIGRTDTQYF.

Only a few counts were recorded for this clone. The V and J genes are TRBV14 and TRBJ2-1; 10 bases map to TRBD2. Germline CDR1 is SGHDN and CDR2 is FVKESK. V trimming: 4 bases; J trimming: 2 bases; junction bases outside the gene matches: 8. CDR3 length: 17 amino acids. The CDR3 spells CASSPYRTSGTYNEQFF. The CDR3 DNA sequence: TGTGCCAGCAGCCCTTATAGGACTAGCGGAACCTACAATGAGCAGTTCTTC.

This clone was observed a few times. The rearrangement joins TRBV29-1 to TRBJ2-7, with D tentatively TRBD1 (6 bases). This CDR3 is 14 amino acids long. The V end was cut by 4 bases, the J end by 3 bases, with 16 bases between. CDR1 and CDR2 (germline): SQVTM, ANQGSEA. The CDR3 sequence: CSVVDTAGVYEQYF. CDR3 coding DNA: TGCAGCGTTGTCGACACCGCAGGGGTCTACGAGCAGTACTTC.

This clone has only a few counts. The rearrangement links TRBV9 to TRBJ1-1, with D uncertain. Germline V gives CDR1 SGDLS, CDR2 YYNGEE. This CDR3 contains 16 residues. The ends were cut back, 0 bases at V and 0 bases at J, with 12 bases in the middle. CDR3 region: CASSVGTVTMNTEAFF. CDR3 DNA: TGTGCCAGCAGCGTAGGTACAGTGACCATGAACACTGAAGCTTTCTTT.

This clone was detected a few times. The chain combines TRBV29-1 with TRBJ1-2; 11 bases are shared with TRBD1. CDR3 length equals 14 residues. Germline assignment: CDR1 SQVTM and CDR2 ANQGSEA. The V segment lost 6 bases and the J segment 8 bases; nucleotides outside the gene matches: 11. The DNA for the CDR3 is TGCAGCGTCGCAGAGGGACAGGGGGTCCAAGGCTACACCTTC. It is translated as CSVAEGQGVQGYTF.

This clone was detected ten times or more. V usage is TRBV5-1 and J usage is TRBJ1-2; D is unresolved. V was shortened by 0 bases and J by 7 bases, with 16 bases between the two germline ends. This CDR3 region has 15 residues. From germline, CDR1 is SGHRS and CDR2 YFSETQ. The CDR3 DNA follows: TGCGCCAGCAGCTTGGCCCAGAGTCATCTGAGTGGCTACACCTTC. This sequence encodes CASSLAQSHLSGYTF. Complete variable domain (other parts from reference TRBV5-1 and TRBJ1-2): KAGVTQTPRYLIKTRGQQVTLSCSPISGHRSVSWYQQTPGQGLQFLFEYFSETQRNKGNFPGRFSGRQFSNSRSEMNVSTLELGDSALYLCASSLAQSHLSGYTFGSGTRLTVV.

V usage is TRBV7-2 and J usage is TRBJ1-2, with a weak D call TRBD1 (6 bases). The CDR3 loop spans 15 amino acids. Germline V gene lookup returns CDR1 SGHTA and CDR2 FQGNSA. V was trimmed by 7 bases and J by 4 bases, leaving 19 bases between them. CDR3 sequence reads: CASIPFEGQPYGYTF. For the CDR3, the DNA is TGTGCCAGCATCCCCTTCGAAGGACAGCCCTATGGCTACACCTTC.